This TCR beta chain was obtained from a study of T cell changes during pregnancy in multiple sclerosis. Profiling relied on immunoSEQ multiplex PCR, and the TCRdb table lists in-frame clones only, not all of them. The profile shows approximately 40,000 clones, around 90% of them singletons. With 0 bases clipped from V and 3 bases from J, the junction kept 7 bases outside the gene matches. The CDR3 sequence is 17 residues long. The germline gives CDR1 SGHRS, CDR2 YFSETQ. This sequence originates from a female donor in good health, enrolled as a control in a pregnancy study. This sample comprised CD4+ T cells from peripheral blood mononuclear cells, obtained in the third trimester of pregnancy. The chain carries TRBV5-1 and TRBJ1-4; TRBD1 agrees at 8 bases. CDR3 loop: CASSLDAGGMSNEKLFF. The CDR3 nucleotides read TGCGCCAGCAGCTTGGATGCAGGGGGCATGTCTAATGAAAAACTGTTTTTT. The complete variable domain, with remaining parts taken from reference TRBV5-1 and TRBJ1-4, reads KAGVTQTPRYLIKTRGQQVTLSCSPISGHRSVSWYQQTPGQGLQFLFEYFSETQRNKGNFPGRFSGRQFSNSRSEMNVSTLELGDSALYLCASSLDAGGMSNEKLFFGSGTQLSVL.